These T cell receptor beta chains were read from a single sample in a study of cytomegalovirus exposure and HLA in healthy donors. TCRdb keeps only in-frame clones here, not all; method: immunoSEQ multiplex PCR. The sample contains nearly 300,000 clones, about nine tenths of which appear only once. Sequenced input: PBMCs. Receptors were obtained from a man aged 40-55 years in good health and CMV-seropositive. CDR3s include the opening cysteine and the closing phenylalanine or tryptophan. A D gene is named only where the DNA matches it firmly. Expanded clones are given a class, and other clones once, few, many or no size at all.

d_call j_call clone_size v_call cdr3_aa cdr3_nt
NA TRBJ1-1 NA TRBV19 CASSPVSRNTEAFF TGTGCCAGTAGTCCAGTAAGTCGGAACACTGAAGCTTTCTTT
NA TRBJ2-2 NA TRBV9 CASSVAGLNTGELFF TGTGCCAGCAGCGTAGCAGGGTTGAACACCGGGGAGCTGTTTTTT
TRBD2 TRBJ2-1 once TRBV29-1 CSVEASGTYNEQFF TGCAGCGTTGAGGCTAGCGGGACCTACAATGAGCAGTTCTTC
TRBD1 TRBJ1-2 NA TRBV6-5 CASSSTLDRGLATF TGTGCCAGCAGCTCGACCCTTGACAGGGGATTGGCGACCTTC
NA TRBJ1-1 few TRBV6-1 CASSEIQGGWAEAFF TGTGCCAGCAGTGAAATACAGGGTGGTTGGGCTGAAGCTTTCTTT
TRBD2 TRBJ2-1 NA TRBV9 CASSVGLTGGNNEQFF TGTGCCAGCAGCGTAGGACTAACGGGAGGAAACAATGAGCAGTTCTTC
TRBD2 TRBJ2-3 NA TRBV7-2 CASSLSGSADTQYF TGTGCCAGCAGCCTTAGCGGGAGTGCAGATACGCAGTATTTT
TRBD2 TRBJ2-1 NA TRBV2 CASSELPSGSSYNEQFF TGTGCCAGCAGTGAACTCCCTAGCGGGAGCTCCTACAATGAGCAGTTCTTC
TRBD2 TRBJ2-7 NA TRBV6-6 CASSYPPGGSEYEQYF TGTGCCAGCAGTTACCCCCCGGGGGGTAGTGAGTACGAGCAGTACTTC
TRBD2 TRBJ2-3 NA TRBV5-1 CASRLLIAGGSQPASTDTQYF TGCGCCAGCAGGCTCCTAATAGCGGGAGGGTCCCAACCCGCTAGCACAGATACGCAGTATTTT
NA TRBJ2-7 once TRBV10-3 CAISEGQEGYEQYF TGTGCCATCAGTGAGGGACAGGAGGGCTACGAGCAGTACTTC
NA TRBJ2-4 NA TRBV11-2 CASSFATFKGVLAKNIQYF TGTGCCAGCAGCTTTGCAACCTTTAAAGGGGTACTAGCCAAAAACATTCAGTACTTC
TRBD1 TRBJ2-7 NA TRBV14 CASSQGTGYEQYF TGTGCCAGCAGCCAGGGGACAGGGTACGAGCAGTACTTC
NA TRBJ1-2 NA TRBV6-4 CASSDGRYGYTF TGTGCCAGCAGTGACGGCCGCTATGGCTACACCTTC
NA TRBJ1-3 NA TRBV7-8 CASSLGGAGDTIYF TGTGCCAGCAGCTTAGGGGGGGCGGGAGACACCATATATTTT
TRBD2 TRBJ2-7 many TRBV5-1 CASSSGLAGAEQYF TGCGCCAGCAGCTCCGGACTAGCGGGAGCCGAGCAGTACTTC
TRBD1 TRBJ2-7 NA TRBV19 CASSITGANEQYF TGTGCCAGTAGTATAACAGGGGCTAACGAGCAGTACTTC
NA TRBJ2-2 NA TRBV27 CASSLTVSGELFF TGTGCCAGCAGTTTAACAGTCTCCGGGGAGCTGTTTTTT
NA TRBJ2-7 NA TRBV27 CASSLSRESYEQYF TGTGCCAGCAGTTTATCCCGGGAGTCCTACGAGCAGTACTTC
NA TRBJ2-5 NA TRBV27 CASSFLGGEQYF TGTGCCAGCAGTTTTCTTGGAGGGGAGCAGTACTTC